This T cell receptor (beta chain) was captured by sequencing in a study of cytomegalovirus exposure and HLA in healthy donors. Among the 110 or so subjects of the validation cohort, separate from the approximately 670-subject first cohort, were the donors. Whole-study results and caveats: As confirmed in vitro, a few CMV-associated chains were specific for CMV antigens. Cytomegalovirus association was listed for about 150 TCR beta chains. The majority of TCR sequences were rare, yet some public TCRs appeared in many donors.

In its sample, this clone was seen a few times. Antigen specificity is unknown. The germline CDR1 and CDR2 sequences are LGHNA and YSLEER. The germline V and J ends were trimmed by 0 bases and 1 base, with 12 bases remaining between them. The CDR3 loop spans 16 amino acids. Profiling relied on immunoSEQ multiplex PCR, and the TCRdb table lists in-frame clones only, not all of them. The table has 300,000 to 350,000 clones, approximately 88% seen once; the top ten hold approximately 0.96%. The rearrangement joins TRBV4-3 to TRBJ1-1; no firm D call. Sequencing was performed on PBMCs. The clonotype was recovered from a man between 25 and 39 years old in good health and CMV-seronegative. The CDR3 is CASSQDLQLRNTEAFF. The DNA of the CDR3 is TGCGCCAGCAGCCAAGATCTACAGCTACGGAACACTGAAGCTTTCTTT.